The clone carrying this TCR beta chain showed up just a few times. MiXCR was run by TCRdb on the RT-PCR reads, yielding one entry per CDR3 protein. Here the sample spans about 410,000 distinct CDR3 sequences, 16% being singletons. These data come from a study of patients and donors after allogeneic stem cell transplantation. Looked up from germline, CDR1 is SGHNT and CDR2 is YENEEA. This CDR3 spans 15 amino acids. The V and J ends lost 3 bases and 1 base respectively, with 11 bases between them. The V gene is TRBV11-3, the J gene TRBJ2-3; D might be TRBD1 (6 bases). Source material: blood, either unsorted or a sorted T cell fraction (not recorded which). This TCR derives from a human donor who was either an allogeneic HSCT recipient or a stem cell or donor lymphocyte infusion donor (not recorded which). It is not recorded whose cells these are; they may come from a transplant donor. This chain's CDR3 is CASSFWDKRTDTQYF. CDR3 in DNA: TGTGCCAGCAGCTTTTGGGACAAACGCACAGATACGCAGTATTTT.